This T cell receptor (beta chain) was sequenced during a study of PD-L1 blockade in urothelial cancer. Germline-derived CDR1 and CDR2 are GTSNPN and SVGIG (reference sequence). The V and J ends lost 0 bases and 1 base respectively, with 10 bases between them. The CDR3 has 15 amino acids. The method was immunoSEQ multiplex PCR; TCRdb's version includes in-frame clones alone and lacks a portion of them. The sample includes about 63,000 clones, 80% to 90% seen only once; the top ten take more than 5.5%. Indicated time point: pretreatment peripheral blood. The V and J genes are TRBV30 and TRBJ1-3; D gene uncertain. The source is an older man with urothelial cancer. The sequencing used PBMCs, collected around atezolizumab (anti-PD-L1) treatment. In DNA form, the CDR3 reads TGTGCCTGGAGTGTACGAGTATCGTCTGGAAACACCATATATTTT. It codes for CAWSVRVSSGNTIYF.